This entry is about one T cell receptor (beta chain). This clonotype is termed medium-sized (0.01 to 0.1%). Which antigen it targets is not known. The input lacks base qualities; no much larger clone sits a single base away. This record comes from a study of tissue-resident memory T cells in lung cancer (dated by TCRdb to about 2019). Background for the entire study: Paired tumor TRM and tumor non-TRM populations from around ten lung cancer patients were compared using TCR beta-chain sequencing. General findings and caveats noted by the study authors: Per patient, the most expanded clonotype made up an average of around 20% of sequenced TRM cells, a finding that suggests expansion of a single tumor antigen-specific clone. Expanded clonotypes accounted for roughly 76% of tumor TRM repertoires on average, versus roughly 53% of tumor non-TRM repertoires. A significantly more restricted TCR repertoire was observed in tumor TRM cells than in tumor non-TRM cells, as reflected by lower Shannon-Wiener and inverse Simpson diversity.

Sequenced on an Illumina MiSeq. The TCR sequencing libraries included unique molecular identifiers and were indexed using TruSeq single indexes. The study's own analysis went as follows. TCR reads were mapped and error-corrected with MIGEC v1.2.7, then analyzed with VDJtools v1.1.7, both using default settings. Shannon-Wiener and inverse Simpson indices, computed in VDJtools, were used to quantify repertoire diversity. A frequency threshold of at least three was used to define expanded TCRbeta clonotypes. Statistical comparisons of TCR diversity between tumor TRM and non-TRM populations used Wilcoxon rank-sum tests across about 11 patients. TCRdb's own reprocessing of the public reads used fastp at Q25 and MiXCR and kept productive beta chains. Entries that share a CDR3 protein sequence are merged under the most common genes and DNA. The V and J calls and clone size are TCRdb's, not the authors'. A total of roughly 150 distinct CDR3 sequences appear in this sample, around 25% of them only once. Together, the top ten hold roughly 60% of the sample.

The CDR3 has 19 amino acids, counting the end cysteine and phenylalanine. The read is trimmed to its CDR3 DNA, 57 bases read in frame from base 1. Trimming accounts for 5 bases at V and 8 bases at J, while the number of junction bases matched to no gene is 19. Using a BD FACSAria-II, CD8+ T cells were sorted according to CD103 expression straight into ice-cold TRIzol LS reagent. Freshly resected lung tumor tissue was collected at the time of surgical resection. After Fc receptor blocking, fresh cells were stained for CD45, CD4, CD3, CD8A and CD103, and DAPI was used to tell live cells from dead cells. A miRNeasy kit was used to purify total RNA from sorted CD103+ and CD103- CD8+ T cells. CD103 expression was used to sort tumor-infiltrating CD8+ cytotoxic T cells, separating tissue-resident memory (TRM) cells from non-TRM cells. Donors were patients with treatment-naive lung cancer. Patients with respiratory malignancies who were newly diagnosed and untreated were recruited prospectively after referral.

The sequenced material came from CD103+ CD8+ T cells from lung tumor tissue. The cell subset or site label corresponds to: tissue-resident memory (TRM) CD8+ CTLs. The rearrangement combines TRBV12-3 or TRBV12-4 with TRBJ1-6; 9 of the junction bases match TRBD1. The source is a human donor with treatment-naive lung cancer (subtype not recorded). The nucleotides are TGTGCCAGCAGTCCTCGGCGGACAGGGGTCATATTCGGTGATTCACCCCTCCACTTT. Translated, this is CASSPRRTGVIFGDSPLHF.